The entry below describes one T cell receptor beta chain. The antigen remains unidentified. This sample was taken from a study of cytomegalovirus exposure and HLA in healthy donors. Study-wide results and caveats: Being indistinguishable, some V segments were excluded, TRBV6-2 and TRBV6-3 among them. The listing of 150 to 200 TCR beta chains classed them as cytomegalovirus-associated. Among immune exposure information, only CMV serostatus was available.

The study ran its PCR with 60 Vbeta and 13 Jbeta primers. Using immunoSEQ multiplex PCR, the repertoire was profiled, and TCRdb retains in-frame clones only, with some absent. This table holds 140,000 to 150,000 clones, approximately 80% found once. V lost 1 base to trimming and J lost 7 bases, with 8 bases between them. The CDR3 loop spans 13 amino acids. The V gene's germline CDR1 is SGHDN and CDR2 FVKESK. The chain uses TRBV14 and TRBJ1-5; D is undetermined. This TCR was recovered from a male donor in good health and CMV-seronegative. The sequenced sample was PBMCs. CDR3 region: CASSQGAAQPQHF. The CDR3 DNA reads TGTGCCAGCAGCCAAGGGGCAGCCCAGCCCCAGCATTTT.